This T cell receptor (beta chain) was documented in a study of regulatory T cells in long-lasting Graves disease. Regarding the study as a whole: TRBV28 was favored in persistent disease, as were TRBJ1-2 and TRBJ2-5.

Both iRepertoire HTBI primers and Arm-PCR of CDR3 regions were used to build the TCR beta libraries. TCRdb re-analysed the multiplex PCR reads in MiXCR, keeping a single row per CDR3 protein. The data hold fewer than 400,000 distinct CDR3 sequences, with around 20% observed a single time. With regard to this clonotype: Its specificity is not known.

The length of the CDR3 is 16 residues. Germline-derived CDR1 and CDR2 are SGHNT and YYREEE (reference sequence). V was cut by 3 bases and J by 7 bases, with 22 bases left in between. As to time point: persistent/refractory GD, antithyroid drugs over 5 years with positive TRAb. The TCR library used RNA extracted from PBMCs. A peripheral blood sample, roughly 8.8 milliliters in volume, was drawn into EDTA tubes. Sequenced material: peripheral blood mononuclear cells (PBMCs), taken when the disease was refractory, from a patient treated with antithyroid drugs. The TCR was taken from a female donor with Graves disease. The rearrangement joins TRBV5-4 to TRBJ2-5; tentative D call: TRBD2 (5 bases). The CDR3 sequence is CASSSRGERQVGTQYF. The CDR3 DNA reads TGTGCCAGCAGCTCTCGGGGAGAGCGCCAGGTTGGGACCCAGTACTTC.